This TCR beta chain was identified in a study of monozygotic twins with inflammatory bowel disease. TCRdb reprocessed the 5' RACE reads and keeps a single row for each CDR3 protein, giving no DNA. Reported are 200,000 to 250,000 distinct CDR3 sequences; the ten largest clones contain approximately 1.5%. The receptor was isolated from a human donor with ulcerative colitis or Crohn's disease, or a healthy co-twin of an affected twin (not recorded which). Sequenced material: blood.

The CDR3 is CSVGRMRGGDDTQYF. The chain has TRBV29-1 and TRBJ2-3; the D call from TCRdb, TRBD2, cannot be confirmed without DNA. Germline CDR1 is SQVTM and CDR2 is ANQGSEA. The CDR3 is made up of 15 amino acids.